This TCR beta chain derives from a study of CD8 T cells in Susac syndrome. The study's findings and limits: An acknowledgment was made by the study that its TCR sequencing and HLA analysis involved relatively few individuals.

The RNA input was 0.5 to 1 ug, and it was reverse transcribed with random hexamers. Multiplex PCR with immunoSEQ amplified the TCR beta CDR3 across 54 Vbeta and 13 Jbeta. TCRdb ran MiXCR on the immunoSEQ multiplex PCR reads and lists one entry per CDR3 protein. Of 150,000 to 200,000 distinct CDR3 sequences listed, around 95% were seen once; the top ten hold less than 0.2%. TCR beta sequencing covered blood CD8+ and CD4+ T cells. CD8+ and CD4+ T cells were negatively isolated; TEMRA cells were FACS-enriched. Of note for this clonotype: No antigen is known for it.

The germline CDR1 and CDR2 sequences are MDHEN and SYDVKM. This CDR3 contains 12 residues. Trimming cost V 4 bases and J 2 bases, with 6 bases left between them. This TCR derives from a human donor with multiple sclerosis. Sequenced material: CD8+ T cells from PBMCs. The chain uses TRBV28 and TRBJ2-7; D may be TRBD1 (6 bases). The DNA for the CDR3 is TGTGCCAGCAGTTGGGACACCTACGAGCAGTACTTC. Protein: CASSWDTYEQYF.